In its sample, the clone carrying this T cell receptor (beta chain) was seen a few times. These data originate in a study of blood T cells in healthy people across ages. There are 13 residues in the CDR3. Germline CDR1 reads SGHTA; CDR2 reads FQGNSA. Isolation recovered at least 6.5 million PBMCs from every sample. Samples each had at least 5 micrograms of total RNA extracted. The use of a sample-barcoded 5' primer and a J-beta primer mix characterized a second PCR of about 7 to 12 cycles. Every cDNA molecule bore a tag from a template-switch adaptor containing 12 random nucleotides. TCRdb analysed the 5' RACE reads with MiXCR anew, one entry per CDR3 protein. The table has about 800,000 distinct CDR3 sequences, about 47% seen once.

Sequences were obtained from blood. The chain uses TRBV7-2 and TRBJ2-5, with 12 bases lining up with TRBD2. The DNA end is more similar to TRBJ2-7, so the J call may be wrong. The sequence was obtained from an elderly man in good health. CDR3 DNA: TGTGCCAGCACCGGACTAGCGGGACCCGAGCAGTACTTC. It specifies CASTGLAGPEQYF.